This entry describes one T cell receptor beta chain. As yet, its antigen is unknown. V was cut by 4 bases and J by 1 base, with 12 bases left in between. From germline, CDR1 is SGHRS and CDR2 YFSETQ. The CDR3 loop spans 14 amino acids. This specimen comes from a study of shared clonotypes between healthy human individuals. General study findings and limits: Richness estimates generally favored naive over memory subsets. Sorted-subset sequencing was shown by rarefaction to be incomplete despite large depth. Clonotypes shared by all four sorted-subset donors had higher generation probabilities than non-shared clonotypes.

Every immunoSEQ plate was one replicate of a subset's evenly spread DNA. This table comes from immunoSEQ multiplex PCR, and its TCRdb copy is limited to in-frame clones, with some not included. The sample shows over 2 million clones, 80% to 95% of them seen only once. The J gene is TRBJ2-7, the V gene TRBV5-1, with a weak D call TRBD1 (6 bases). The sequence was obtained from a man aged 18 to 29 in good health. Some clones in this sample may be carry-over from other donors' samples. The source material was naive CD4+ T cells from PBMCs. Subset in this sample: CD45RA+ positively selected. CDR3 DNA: TGCGCCAGCAGCAGCGTTGGGACATCCTACGAGCAGTACTTC. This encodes CASSSVGTSYEQYF. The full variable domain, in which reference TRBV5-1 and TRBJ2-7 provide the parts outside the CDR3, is KAGVTQTPRYLIKTRGQQVTLSCSPISGHRSVSWYQQTPGQGLQFLFEYFSETQRNKGNFPGRFSGRQFSNSRSEMNVSTLELGDSALYLCASSSVGTSYEQYFGPGTRLTVT.